This T cell receptor beta chain was recorded in a study of control samples from healthy donors and cancer patients. Measured with immunoSEQ multiplex PCR; TCRdb has only the in-frame clones, and not every one. The profile covers around 110,000 clones, with nearly 95% appearing a single time and less than 3.5% taken by the ten largest. CDR1 and CDR2 from the germline V gene are MNHNS and SASEGT. The CDR3 consists of 16 residues. V gave up 3 bases and J gave up 4 bases; unmatched junction bases: 6. The TCR originated in a man aged 30-40 years in good health. The sample was blood. The V gene is TRBV6-1, the J gene TRBJ2-5; 12 bases are a match to TRBD2. The CDR3 bases are TGTGCCAGCAGTGACCGACTAGCGGGGGTCGGAGAGACCCAGTACTTC. The encoded protein is CASSDRLAGVGETQYF.